The clone carrying this T cell receptor (beta chain) turned up a few times. Methods used by the authors: How many nucleated cells were present was estimated from reference gene primer amplification. Assay: immunoSEQ multiplex PCR; the TCRdb copy retains only in-frame clones and omits some. V, J and clone size derive from that table, while D and trimming were established from the DNA sequence. The data show 95,000 or so clones, 60% to 85% seen once. Trimming stripped 1 base from V and 7 bases from J, with 20 bases between. The CDR3 consists of 18 residues. From germline, CDR1 is LNHNV and CDR2 YYDKDF (reference sequence). The data belong to a study of blood T cell repertoires in COVID-19. Study information: COVID-19 samples, acute and convalescent, were from the United States, Italy and Spain. PBMCs, B-cell-depleted T cells, or T cells were the source of the cDNA or gDNA that made up the material.

This TCR came from a woman of 80 years or more with active or convalescent COVID-19. The chain couples TRBV15 to TRBJ1-6; D not resolved. Specimen: peripheral blood. The CDR3 protein is CATSRVAGLASPNSPLHF. The CDR3 bases are TGTGCCACCAGCAGAGTGGCAGGCCTCGCCTCCCCGAATTCACCCCTCCACTTT.